These 25 T cell receptor beta chains were sequenced from one sample in a study of T cells in women clearing cervical HPV infection. Data came from immunoSEQ multiplex PCR; TCRdb stores just in-frame clones and leaves some out. The sample's table shows about 40,000 clones. Sequences were obtained from blood buffy coat. The receptors were gathered from a woman aged 18-69 years with a cervical HPV16 infection that either progressed to CIN3+ or cleared (not recorded which).

Details on this clone: The CDR3 end lies 3 residues beyond the end of the read and is filled in from the germline J gene. The rearrangement links TRBV20-1 to TRBJ1-3; TRBD1 might be the D (6 bases). Germline loops: CDR1 DFQATT, CDR2 SNEGSKA (reference sequence). There are 15 residues in the CDR3. V was pared by 4 bases and J by 0 bases, with 13 bases between. CDR3 bases read: TGCAGTGCTACCCGACAGGCTTTCTCTGGAAACACC. It yields the protein CSATRQAFSGNT. The entire CDR3 protein is CSATRQAFSGNTIYF.

About this clone itself: The read finishes 3 residues shy of the CDR3 end, and the germline J gene is used to complete it. The rearrangement uses TRBV4-2 and TRBJ2-7, with TRBD2 identical over 10 bases. With V trimmed by 0 bases and J by 3 bases, 5 bases remained unmatched. The CDR3 is 16 amino acids. CDR1 and CDR2 (germline): LGHNA, YNFKEQ. The CDR3 here is CASSQELAGDLYEQYF. The CDR3 DNA, read in part, is TGTGCCAGCAGCCAAGAGCTAGCGGGGGATCTCTACGAG.

The CDR3 bases that were read are TGTGCCAGCAGTGTACAGGGGACGTGGGAGACC. It specifies CASSVQGTWET. The CDR3 reads in full as CASSVQGTWETQYF. The chain has TRBV6-1 and TRBJ2-5; TRBD1 matches at 7 bases. Read sequence stops 3 residues before the CDR3 end, and the germline J gene provides the missing end. Per the germline V gene, CDR1 is MNHNS and CDR2 is SASEGT. CDR3 length: 14 residues. Germline trimming cut 4 bases from V and 5 bases from J; bases unmatched to any gene: 7.

Notes on this clone: The read gets to within 3 residues of the CDR3 end, and the germline J gene fills in the rest. The chain joins TRBV20-1 to TRBJ2-5; a weak D match, TRBD2 (7 bases). Per germline, CDR1 DFQATT and CDR2 SNEGSKA (reference sequence). The CDR3 sequence is 16 residues long. V lost 3 bases and J 1 base, leaving 18 bases between the germline ends. The DNA read from the CDR3 is TGCAGTGCTAGGAATGAGGCGGGGGCCTTCCAAGAGACC. This sequence encodes CSARNEAGAFQET. The entire CDR3 protein reads CSARNEAGAFQETQYF.

Of note for this clone: The read terminates 3 residues ahead of where the CDR3 ends, so the germline J gene completes it. The genes are TRBV5-4 and TRBJ1-1; perhaps TRBD1 as D (6 bases). V was cut by 7 bases and J by 2 bases, with 9 bases left in between. This CDR3 region has 12 residues. Germline CDR1 is SGHNT and CDR2 is YYREEE (reference sequence). The CDR3 spells CASGTPNTEAFF. The sequenced part of the CDR3 DNA is TGTGCCAGCGGGACACCAAACACTGAA.

To note about this clone: The sequence runs out 3 residues before the end of the CDR3; the remainder is reconstructed from the germline J gene. The chain combines TRBV5-1 with TRBJ2-1, with a tentative D call TRBD1 (6 bases). CDR3 length: 15 residues. From germline, CDR1 is SGHRS and CDR2 YFSETQ. V lost 6 bases, J lost 8 bases, and 21 bases lay in between. CDR3 sequence: CASTFRGRALDEQFF. Partial CDR3 DNA: TGCGCCAGCACCTTCAGGGGCCGGGCTTTGGATGAG.

Notes on this clone: Coverage ceases 3 residues before the CDR3 finishes, and the germline J gene fills in the end. This chain links TRBV29-1 with TRBJ2-2, with 9 bases that match TRBD2. This CDR3 has 14 amino acids. Germline CDR1 and CDR2: SQVTM and ANQGSEA. Germline trimming cut 4 bases from V and 3 bases from J; bases unmatched to any gene: 3. Partial CDR3 DNA: TGCAGCGTTGGGCGGGGGGGAGACACCGGGGAG. Encoded protein: CSVGRGGDTGE. The whole CDR3 protein reads CSVGRGGDTGELFF.

Notes on this clone: Coverage ceases 3 residues before the CDR3 finishes, and the germline J gene fills in the end. This chain links TRBV20-1 with TRBJ2-2; 8 nucleotides match TRBD2. The CDR3 length is 15 residues. CDR1 is DFQATT, CDR2 SNEGSKA, per germline (reference sequence). V trimming: 0 bases; J trimming: 3 bases; junction bases outside the gene matches: 3. CDR3 DNA, as far as it was read: TGCAGTGCTAGAGACCCGGGACTAGACACCGGGGAG. It translates to CSARDPGLDTGE. The whole CDR3 protein reads CSARDPGLDTGELFF.

Details on this clone: The read is 3 residues too short to cover the CDR3 end, so that end is filled in from the germline J gene. The V and J genes are TRBV6-1 and TRBJ1-6; possibly TRBD1 for D (5 bases). Trimming removed 2 bases from V and 9 bases from J, with 8 bases in between. This CDR3 spans 13 amino acids. From germline, CDR1 is MNHNS and CDR2 SASEGT. The CDR3 is CASSEIQGSPLHF. CDR3 DNA (partial): TGTGCCAGCAGTGAAATTCAGGGTTCACCC.

The CDR3 bases that were read are TGCAGTGCTCCCCGGGGGGGTGGTAATTCACCC. Encoded protein: CSAPRGGGNSP. In full, the CDR3 reads CSAPRGGGNSPLHF. This chain joins TRBV20-1 and TRBJ1-6; perhaps TRBD1 as D (5 bases). The read stops 3 residues short of the end of the CDR3; the missing end is completed from the germline J gene. V dropped 5 bases and J dropped 6 bases, with 14 bases sitting between them. CDR1 and CDR2 from the germline V gene are DFQATT and SNEGSKA (reference sequence). This CDR3 has 14 residues.

To note about this clone: The read gets to within 3 residues of the CDR3 end, and the germline J gene fills in the rest. V gene TRBV5-1 combines with J gene TRBJ2-3; 9 nucleotides align to TRBD2. The CDR3 has 17 amino acids. V was pared by 4 bases and J by 4 bases, with 13 bases of the junction left unmatched. CDR1 and CDR2 from the germline V gene are SGHRS and YFSETQ. CDR3 protein: CASSAGGTSYSPDTQYF. CDR3 bases read: TGCGCCAGCAGCGCCGGTGGGACTAGCTATTCCCCAGATACG.

For this clone: The read ends 3 residues before the CDR3 terminus; that terminus is restored from the germline J gene. The V call is TRBV27, the J call TRBJ2-5; a weak D match, TRBD2 (7 bases). CDR3 length: 15 residues. The ends were cut back, 6 bases at V and 4 bases at J, with 18 bases in the middle. Germline V gene sequence: CDR1 MNHEY, CDR2 SMNVEV (reference sequence). The part of the CDR3 DNA that was read is TGTGCCAGCAGCCTACAGGGAGGGTTTAGAGAGACC. Its protein product is CASSLQGGFRET. The entire CDR3 is CASSLQGGFRETQYF.

For this clone: The CDR3 end is not reached by the read, which stops 3 residues before it; the germline J gene fills it in. V gene TRBV20-1 combines with J gene TRBJ2-7, with 10 bases matching TRBD2. The CDR3 is 13 amino acids. Germline lookup yields CDR1 DFQATT and CDR2 SNEGSKA (reference sequence). Losses at the gene ends were 4 bases for V and 1 base for J; bases not matched to a gene: 1. CDR3 DNA (partial): TGCAGTGCTACTAGCGGGGGTTCCTACGAG. Its protein product is CSATSGGSYE. The whole CDR3 protein is CSATSGGSYEQYF.

Details on this clone: The read finishes 3 residues shy of the CDR3 end, and the germline J gene is used to complete it. Other DNA sequences of this sample code for an identical CDR3. The gene calls are TRBV6-2 or TRBV6-3 and TRBJ1-6; D may be TRBD1 (6 bases). This CDR3 is 15 amino acids long. Trimming took off 4 bases at V and 5 bases at J, with 12 bases between the two ends. Germline V gives CDR1 MNHEY, CDR2 SVGEGT. The sequenced part of the CDR3 DNA is TGTGCCAGCAGTTCCGGTGGACAGAATAATTCACCC. Amino acids: CASSSGGQNNSP. The entire CDR3 sequence reads CASSSGGQNNSPLHF.

Turning to this clone: The CDR3 is cut off 3 residues early in the read; its end comes from the germline J gene. The rearrangement joins TRBV18 to TRBJ1-5, with D perhaps matching TRBD1 (5 bases). The V end lost 4 bases, the J end lost 5 bases, and 9 bases lay between the germline ends. Germline V gene data show CDR1 as KGHSH and CDR2 as LQKENI. The CDR3 is made up of 13 amino acids. The CDR3 DNA, read in part, is TGTGCCAGCTCACGGGGCGGGGATCAGCCC. It is translated as CASSRGGDQP. The whole CDR3 protein reads CASSRGGDQPQHF.

Worth noting for this clone: The read stops 3 residues short of the end of the CDR3; the missing end is completed from the germline J gene. This chain uses TRBV20-1 with TRBJ2-1; D remains unclear. The germline gives CDR1 DFQATT, CDR2 SNEGSKA (reference sequence). Trimming left V 3 bases short and J 7 bases short, with 13 bases between. The CDR3 runs 13 residues. CDR3 region: CSARGSKFNEQFF. Partial CDR3 DNA: TGCAGTGCTAGGGGCTCTAAGTTTAATGAG.

Note on this clone: The CDR3 end falls 3 residues outside the read, so it is completed with the germline J gene. This chain uses TRBV5-1 with TRBJ1-2, with D possibly matching TRBD1 (5 bases). The germline V gene encodes CDR1 SGHRS and CDR2 YFSETQ. The length of the CDR3 is 13 residues. The CDR3 DNA, read in part, is TGCGCCAGCAGGGGGCAGGGAGTGAGAGGC. Its translation: CASRGQGVRG. The whole CDR3 reads CASRGQGVRGYTF.

To note about this clone: The read terminates 3 residues before the CDR3 end, so the remaining end is supplied by the germline J gene. The J gene is TRBJ1-2, the V gene TRBV20-1; D remains unclear. Germline V gene data show CDR1 as DFQATT and CDR2 as SNEGSKA (reference sequence). The CDR3 has 10 amino acids. The CDR3 loop reads CSATGPSYTF. CDR3 bases read: TGCAGTGCTACTGGGCCAAGC.

Concerning this clone: The DNA ends 3 residues before the CDR3 does, and the rest of the CDR3 is filled in from the germline J gene. This rearrangement joins TRBV19 to TRBJ2-7; 8 nucleotides agree with TRBD1. V lost 10 bases to trimming and J lost 5 bases; unmatched junction nucleotides: 7. Per the germline V gene, CDR1 is LNHDA and CDR2 is SQIVND (reference sequence). The CDR3 covers 12 residues. The CDR3 sequence is CATSPTGDEQYF. The part of the CDR3 DNA that was read is TGTGCCACCAGCCCGACAGGGGACGAG.

As for this clone: From the germline J gene comes the end of the CDR3, since the read stops 3 residues before it. The chain links TRBV4-1 to TRBJ1-3; TRBD1 agrees at 7 bases. V lost 3 bases and J lost 4; bases outside the gene matches: 12. Germline V lookup: CDR1 MGHRA, CDR2 YSYEKL. This CDR3 comprises 17 residues. The sequenced part of the CDR3 DNA is TGCGCCAGCAGCCAGGGAGGCTTCGGGACAGAAGGAAACACC. Amino acid sequence: CASSQGGFGTEGNT. The entire CDR3 is CASSQGGFGTEGNTIYF.

Notes on this clone: The read halts 3 residues ahead of the CDR3 end, with the missing end drawn from the germline J gene. V usage is TRBV6-1 and J usage is TRBJ1-2; possibly TRBD1 for D (6 bases). This CDR3 contains 16 residues. CDR1 is MNHNS and CDR2 is SASEGT in the germline V gene. V was trimmed by 0 bases and J by 0 bases, leaving 11 bases between them. The sequenced CDR3 bases are TGTGCCAGCAGTGAAGCGACCGGGACAACTAACTATGGC. Protein product: CASSEATGTTNYG. The whole CDR3 sequence reads CASSEATGTTNYGYTF.

As to this clone: The read ends 3 residues before the CDR3 terminus; that terminus is restored from the germline J gene. The chain has TRBV11-2 and TRBJ1-5; TRBD1 matches 9 bases. Trimming removed 5 bases from V and 6 bases from J; junction bases left unmatched: 5. The CDR3 is made up of 14 amino acids. Looked up from germline, CDR1 is SGHAT and CDR2 is FQNNGV. CDR3 residues: CASSGTGLGQPQHF. The DNA read from the CDR3 is TGTGCCAGCAGCGGGACAGGGTTGGGTCAGCCC.

Comments on this clone: The CDR3 is cut off 3 residues early in the read; its end comes from the germline J gene. The J gene is TRBJ1-1, the V gene TRBV7-9, with D perhaps matching TRBD1 (6 bases). CDR3 size: 14 residues. The germline V and J ends were trimmed by 5 bases and 0 bases, with 10 bases remaining between them. Germline V lookup: CDR1 SEHNR, CDR2 FQNEAQ (reference sequence). This CDR3 is CASSPRTVNTEAFF. The part of the CDR3 DNA that was read is TGTGCCAGCAGCCCCCGGACAGTGAACACTGAA.

Comments on this clone: The read terminates 3 residues before the CDR3 end, so the remaining end is supplied by the germline J gene. The chain combines TRBV11-2 with TRBJ1-2; TRBD1 is a possible D gene (6 bases). This CDR3 has 15 amino acids. Germline V gene lookup returns CDR1 SGHAT and CDR2 FQNNGV. V was cut by 0 bases and J by 4 bases, with 12 bases left in between. CDR3 sequence: CASSLDNQGSYGYTF. The DNA read from the CDR3 is TGTGCCAGCAGCTTAGATAACCAGGGGAGCTATGGC.

Concerning this clone itself: With the read ending 3 residues before the CDR3 end, the germline J gene is used to fill in that end. The rearrangement uses TRBV20-1 and TRBJ1-3; TRBD1 might be the D (5 bases). This CDR3 is built from 15 residues. From germline, CDR1 is DFQATT and CDR2 SNEGSKA (reference sequence). Between the trimmed V and J ends, which lost 6 bases and 2 bases, there was a span of 17 bases. CDR3 DNA, as far as it was read: TGCAGTGCCCCCACTCCAGGGAGAGCTGGAAACACC. It yields the protein CSAPTPGRAGNT. The whole CDR3 is CSAPTPGRAGNTIYF.